Listed below are T cell receptor beta chains from one sample, sequenced in a study of regulatory T cells in long-lasting Graves disease. TCRdb used MiXCR to reprocess the multiplex PCR reads, holding one entry per CDR3 protein. The sample has 300,000 to 500,000 distinct CDR3 sequences; around 21% are singletons. Sequences were derived from peripheral blood mononuclear cells (PBMCs), sampled when the disease was refractory, from a patient treated with antithyroid drugs. Receptors originate from a female donor with Graves disease. The CDR3 runs from the conserved cysteine through the conserved F or W. A D gene is named only where the DNA matches it firmly. Clone size is given for some rows only: seen once, a few or many times, or a class if the clone is expanded.

j_call | d_call | v_call | clone_size | cdr3_aa | cdr3_nt
TRBJ1-3 | NA | TRBV29-1 | NA | CSAQAYSGNTIYF | TGCAGCGCACAGGCGTACTCTGGAAACACCATATATTTT
TRBJ1-2 | TRBD1 | TRBV11-2 | many | CASSLVGQGALGYTF | TGTGCCAGCAGCCTGGTCGGACAGGGGGCGCTTGGCTACACCTTC
TRBJ2-7 | NA | TRBV3-1 | NA | CASSPGGDYEQYF | TGTGCCAGCAGCCCTGGAGGCGACTACGAGCAGTACTTC
TRBJ1-1 | NA | TRBV7-3 | many | CASSLTQGSSEAFF | TGTGCCAGCAGCTTAACGCAGGGGAGCTCTGAAGCTTTCTTT
TRBJ1-6 | NA | TRBV12-3/TRBV12-4 | few | CASRYQDSPLHF | TGTGCCAGCCGTTACCAAGATTCACCCCTCCACTTT
TRBJ2-7 | TRBD1 | TRBV7-2 | many | CASSLAGQGTYEQYF | TGTGCCAGCAGCTTAGCGGGACAGGGAACCTACGAGCAGTACTTC
TRBJ2-5 | NA | TRBV7-2 | many | CASSSRRGGQETQYF | TGTGCCAGCAGCTCCCGGAGAGGTGGCCAAGAGACCCAGTACTTC
TRBJ1-5 | NA | TRBV6-1 | few | CASSDWTDPDSNQPQHF | TGTGCCAGCAGTGACTGGACGGACCCAGATAGCAATCAGCCCCAGCATTTT
TRBJ2-7 | NA | TRBV4-2 | few | CASSQDIGGTYEQYF | TGTGCCAGCAGCCAAGATATAGGTGGGACATACGAGCAGTACTTC
TRBJ1-1 | NA | TRBV6-5 | few | CASSYLPGNTEAFF | TGTGCCAGCAGTTATCTCCCGGGGAACACTGAAGCTTTCTTT
TRBJ1-5 | TRBD1 | TRBV4-3 | many | CASSPGQGSQPQHF | TGCGCCAGCAGCCCGGGACAGGGGAGTCAGCCCCAGCATTTT
TRBJ2-2 | TRBD2 | TRBV6-1 | NA | CASRGTSGSSRTGELFF | TGTGCCAGCAGGGGGACTAGCGGGAGTTCTCGAACCGGGGAGCTGTTTTTT
TRBJ2-7 | NA | TRBV4-3 | few | CASSQEWVLGSNEQYF | TGCGCCAGCAGCCAAGAATGGGTGTTGGGCTCTAACGAGCAGTACTTC
TRBJ1-6 | NA | TRBV3-1 | few | CASSQDSGDNSPLHF | TGTGCCAGCAGCCAAGATTCGGGAGATAATTCACCCCTCCACTTT
TRBJ2-2 | TRBD1 | TRBV12-3/TRBV12-4 | many | CASRKGAGELFF | TGTGCCAGCAGAAAGGGGGCAGGGGAGCTGTTTTTT
TRBJ2-7 | NA | TRBV6-5 | few | CASSYFSQGAHEQYF | TGTGCCAGCAGTTACTTCTCACAGGGCGCCCACGAGCAGTACTTC